The text below deals with one T cell receptor (beta chain). The method was immunoSEQ multiplex PCR; TCRdb's version includes in-frame clones alone and lacks a portion of them. The sample holds 15,000 or so clones, roughly 90% seen once. The sample comes from a study of T cell repertoires and Cas9 in healthy adults. The V end was cut by 3 bases, the J end by 5 bases, with 10 bases between. This CDR3 region has 13 residues. Germline lookup yields CDR1 KGHSH and CDR2 LQKENI. The sequenced sample consisted of Tregs (CD4+, CD25+, CD127-, CD137-, CD154-) from PBMCs; culture status not recorded. This receptor was obtained from a human donor in good health. The rearrangement uses TRBV18 and TRBJ2-5; no clear D gene. CDR3 region: CASSPSARETQYF. CDR3 coding DNA: TGTGCCAGCTCACCGTCGGCCAGGGAGACCCAGTACTTC.